Following are 32 T cell receptor beta chains from one sample sequenced in a study of T cells in localized non-small cell lung cancer. TCRdb's table, derived via immunoSEQ multiplex PCR, lists solely in-frame clones and lacks some. The sample has about 27,000 clones; about 85% are singletons. Source: peripheral blood, taken before any cancer treatment. Source of these receptors: an older female donor with stage II squamous cell lung carcinoma.

The chain uses TRBV7-9 and TRBJ1-5; D uncertain. CDR3 size: 14 residues. V lost 3 bases and J lost 3, with 9 bases in between. The germline V gene encodes CDR1 SEHNR and CDR2 FQNEAQ (reference sequence). The DNA for the CDR3 is TGTGCCAGCAGCTTCGAGAGGGACAATCAGCCCCAGCATTTT. Amino acids: CASSFERDNQPQHF.

This clone was detected a few times. The chain uses TRBV7-8 and TRBJ2-1, with D perhaps being TRBD1 or TRBD2 (8 bases each). The ends were cut back, 5 bases at V and 4 bases at J, with 30 bases in the middle. Germline V gene lookup returns CDR1 SGHVS and CDR2 FQNEAQ. The CDR3 consists of 20 residues. The CDR3 protein is CASSTRTGRIRTSGYNEQFF. CDR3 coding DNA: TGTGCCAGCAGCACCCGGACAGGGCGAATCCGAACTAGCGGATACAATGAGCAGTTCTTC.

The chain carries TRBV7-7 and TRBJ1-3; no firm D call. V lost 1 base, J lost 4 bases, and 11 bases lay in between. The CDR3 loop spans 15 amino acids. Per the germline V gene, CDR1 is SSHAT and CDR2 is FNYEAQ (reference sequence). The CDR3 loop reads CASSLGAAGGNTIYF. DNA for the CDR3: TGTGCCAGCAGCTTAGGTGCGGCCGGCGGAAACACCATATATTTT.

This clone occurred a few times. V gene TRBV29-1 combines with J gene TRBJ1-2; 7 nucleotides match TRBD1. CDR3 length: 12 amino acids. J lost 2 bases, V lost 5 bases, and 2 bases had no gene match. Germline V gene sequence: CDR1 SQVTM, CDR2 ANQGSEA. The CDR3, as DNA: TGCAGCGTTCCGGGACAGAACTATGGCTACACCTTC. Its translation is CSVPGQNYGYTF.

This chain uses TRBV11-3 with TRBJ1-1; D uncertain. Germline loops: CDR1 SGHNT, CDR2 YENEEA. The CDR3 is 13 amino acids. Trimming took off 3 bases at V and 4 bases at J, with 9 bases between the two ends. CDR3 protein: CASSFGERTEAFF. In nucleotides, the CDR3 is TGTGCCAGCAGCTTCGGGGAGCGCACTGAAGCTTTCTTT.

This rearrangement joins TRBV7-9 to TRBJ2-3; no firm D call. The CDR3 has 15 residues. The V end was cut by 0 bases, the J end by 1 base, with 8 bases between. In germline, CDR1 is SEHNR, CDR2 FQNEAQ (reference sequence). The CDR3 spells CASSLALTRTDTQYF. CDR3 nucleotides: TGTGCCAGCAGCTTAGCGTTGACACGCACAGATACGCAGTATTTT.

The chain employs TRBV6-6 and TRBJ1-3; 8 bases fit TRBD1. Looked up from germline, CDR1 is MNHNY and CDR2 is SVGAGI (reference sequence). There are 13 residues in the CDR3. The J segment lost 8 bases and the V segment lost 2 bases, leaving 2 bases of the junction unmatched. CDR3 loop: CASSYDRGYTIYF. For the CDR3, the DNA is TGTGCCAGCAGTTACGACAGGGGATACACCATATATTTT.

The chain has TRBV5-1 and TRBJ2-7; weak D call: TRBD1 (5 bases). CDR1 is SGHRS, CDR2 YFSETQ, per germline. CDR3 length: 15 residues. V shed 2 bases and J shed 2 bases, with 14 bases lying between them. The CDR3 spells CASSFNSQETYEQYF. The CDR3 coding sequence is TGCGCCAGCAGCTTTAATTCACAGGAGACCTACGAGCAGTACTTC.

The CDR3 region has the DNA TGTGCCAGCAGTGAAAGAGGTAGGAGGGATCAGCCCCAGCATTTT. Amino acids: CASSERGRRDQPQHF. The V gene is TRBV6-1, the J gene TRBJ1-5; D is uncertain. V dropped 2 bases and J dropped 5 bases, with 13 bases sitting between them. CDR1 and CDR2 (germline): MNHNS, SASEGT. The CDR3 spans 15 residues.

The rearrangement links TRBV11-3 to TRBJ2-1, with a possible D match to TRBD2 (5 bases). Germline CDR1 reads SGHNT; CDR2 reads YENEEA. The CDR3 is 12 amino acids. Trimming stripped 5 bases from V and 9 bases from J, with 11 bases between. The CDR3 DNA sequence: TGTGCCAGCAGCGGACGGGGTAGTGAGCAGTTCTTC. Translating gives CASSGRGSEQFF.

This chain's CDR3 is CASSPSGSNEKLFF. The CDR3 nucleotides read TGCGCCAGCAGCCCGTCGGGGTCTAATGAAAAACTGTTTTTT. The chain employs TRBV5-1 and TRBJ1-4; D ambiguous. This CDR3 contains 14 residues. Germline V gene sequence: CDR1 SGHRS, CDR2 YFSETQ. Deletions cut 4 bases from V and 3 bases from J, with 10 bases between. The variable domain in full, with the rest retrieved from reference TRBV5-1 and TRBJ1-4, is KAGVTQTPRYLIKTRGQQVTLSCSPISGHRSVSWYQQTPGQGLQFLFEYFSETQRNKGNFPGRFSGRQFSNSRSEMNVSTLELGDSALYLCASSPSGSNEKLFFGSGTQLSVL.

The chain joins TRBV5-6 to TRBJ1-1; 8 nucleotides agree with TRBD1. The CDR3 is 14 amino acids. In germline, CDR1 is SGHDT, CDR2 YYEEEE. V was pared by 2 bases and J by 3 bases, with 3 bases of the junction left unmatched. The CDR3 reads CASSFQGAHTEAFF. CDR3 nucleotides: TGTGCCAGCAGCTTTCAGGGGGCTCACACTGAAGCTTTCTTT. The full variable domain, in which reference TRBV5-6 and TRBJ1-1 provide the parts outside the CDR3, is DAGVTQSPTHLIKTRGQQVTLRCSPKSGHDTVSWYQQALGQGPQFIFQYYEEEERQRGNFPDRFSGHQFPNYSSELNVNALLLGDSALYLCASSFQGAHTEAFFGQGTRLTVV.

This clone was seen only a few times. V and J are TRBV29-1 and TRBJ1-1; D perhaps matches TRBD1 (5 bases). The V gene's germline CDR1 is SQVTM and CDR2 ANQGSEA. The CDR3 covers 13 residues. V was pared by 7 bases and J by 1 base, with 13 bases between. CDR3 sequence reads: CSGRLQGNTEAFF. DNA of the CDR3: TGCAGCGGGCGACTCCAGGGGAACACTGAAGCTTTCTTT.

The chain recombines TRBV6-5 with TRBJ2-3, with D possibly being TRBD1 (5 bases). The germline gives CDR1 MNHEY, CDR2 SVGAGI. The CDR3 totals 15 residues. The ends were cut back, 0 bases at V and 0 bases at J, with 7 bases in the middle. The CDR3 DNA reads TGTGCCAGCAGTTACTCGACAGCTAGCACAGATACGCAGTATTTT. Translation gives CASSYSTASTDTQYF.

The chain joins TRBV7-9 to TRBJ2-5; 10 bases are shared with TRBD2. V trimming: 7 bases; J trimming: 0 bases; junction bases outside the gene matches: 5. There are 15 residues in the CDR3. The V gene's germline CDR1 is SEHNR and CDR2 FQNEAQ (reference sequence). Here the CDR3 reads CASTKTSGYQETQYF. The CDR3 bases are TGTGCCAGCACCAAGACTAGCGGGTACCAAGAGACCCAGTACTTC.

V usage is TRBV6-5 and J usage is TRBJ1-5, with unresolved D. The CDR3 has 15 amino acids. V was trimmed by 7 bases and J by 2 bases, leaving 15 bases between them. CDR1 is MNHEY and CDR2 is SVGAGI in the germline V gene. CDR3: CASNAGGRRNQPQHF. The CDR3 DNA reads TGTGCCAGCAACGCCGGCGGCAGGCGCAATCAGCCCCAGCATTTT.

Only a few counts were recorded for this clone. The V gene is TRBV4-3, the J gene TRBJ1-5; D is unresolved. V lost 1 base and J 6 bases, leaving 13 bases between the germline ends. Germline V gives CDR1 LGHNA, CDR2 YSLEER. The CDR3 has 15 amino acids. DNA of the CDR3: TGCGCCAGCAGCCAAGGTGTTACGGGTACTCAGCCCCAGCATTTT. Protein sequence: CASSQGVTGTQPQHF.

The genes are TRBV6-5 and TRBJ2-7, with 10 bases identical to TRBD1. The length of the CDR3 is 15 residues. The V and J ends lost 5 bases and 2 bases, in that order; junction bases with no gene match: 6. CDR1 is MNHEY, CDR2 SVGAGI, per germline. In DNA, the CDR3 is TGTGCCAGCAGTCGCACCGGGACAGGGGCCTACGAGCAGTACTTC. It translates to CASSRTGTGAYEQYF.

This rearrangement joins TRBV28 to TRBJ2-2; D unresolved. CDR1 is MDHEN, CDR2 SYDVKM, per germline. The CDR3 consists of 11 residues. V lost 8 bases and J 4 bases, leaving 5 bases between the germline ends. CDR3 loop: CASLGTGELFF. The CDR3 bases are TGTGCCAGCTTAGGCACCGGGGAGCTGTTTTTT.

This chain joins TRBV5-1 and TRBJ2-2; 8 nucleotides line up with TRBD2. The CDR3 sequence is 16 residues long. Germline CDR1 and CDR2: SGHRS and YFSETQ. V gave up 2 bases and J gave up 0 bases; unmatched junction bases: 3. In nucleotides, the CDR3 is TGCGCCAGCAGCTTCGCGGGAGGCACGAACACCGGGGAGCTGTTTTTT. Its translation: CASSFAGGTNTGELFF.

This chain joins TRBV6-6 and TRBJ2-7; no definite D call. Trimming took 8 bases from V and 3 from J, leaving 20 bases between them. The CDR3 is 15 residues long. Looked up from germline, CDR1 is MNHNY and CDR2 is SVGAGI (reference sequence). In DNA form, the CDR3 reads TGTGCCAGCGGTTCCGGGCTACCCTCCCTCTACGAGCAGTACTTC. Protein sequence: CASGSGLPSLYEQYF.

This chain links TRBV7-2 with TRBJ2-5; TRBD1 matches at 7 bases. V lost 5 bases, J lost 4 bases, and 10 bases stayed unmatched. Germline loops: CDR1 SGHTA, CDR2 FQGNSA. The CDR3 is 15 residues long. The CDR3 DNA is TGTGCCAGCAGCCTACAGGGGATTAATTTAGAGACCCAGTACTTC. Residues: CASSLQGINLETQYF.

This clone is a singleton in its sample. The gene calls are TRBV13 and TRBJ2-7; D is undetermined. The V gene's germline CDR1 is PRHDT and CDR2 FYEKMQ (reference sequence). The ends were cut back, 5 bases at V and 4 bases at J, with 12 bases in the middle. The CDR3 loop spans 13 amino acids. The CDR3 here is CASSAPWSYEQYF. The CDR3 DNA sequence: TGTGCCAGCAGCGCTCCTTGGAGTTACGAGCAGTACTTC.

This clone showed up just once. The chain is built from TRBV18 and TRBJ2-5; TRBD1 or TRBD2 may be the D gene (6 bases each). Between the trimmed V and J ends, which lost 3 bases and 4 bases, there was a span of 12 bases. The CDR3 loop spans 14 amino acids. The germline V gene encodes CDR1 KGHSH and CDR2 LQKENI. This CDR3 reads CASSPGGFLETQYF. CDR3 DNA sequence: TGTGCCAGCTCACCCGGGGGCTTCCTAGAGACCCAGTACTTC.

CDR3 protein: CASSLGLAGVSEQYF. The CDR3 region has the DNA TGTGCCAGCAGCTTAGGGCTAGCGGGAGTCTCCGAGCAGTACTTC. The chain links TRBV7-9 to TRBJ2-7; the match to TRBD2 covers 10 bases. The germline V gene encodes CDR1 SEHNR and CDR2 FQNEAQ (reference sequence). The junction had 6 bases not matched to a gene; V was cut back by 1 base and J by 6 bases. The CDR3 length is 15 residues.

The chain links TRBV29-1 to TRBJ1-1; weak D call: TRBD1 (5 bases). CDR1 and CDR2 (germline): SQVTM, ANQGSEA. The CDR3 contains 15 residues. The ends were cut back, 6 bases at V and 0 bases at J, with 17 bases in the middle. The CDR3, as DNA: TGCAGCGTCCTAGGGGTTGGGGGGATGAACACTGAAGCTTTCTTT. It codes for CSVLGVGGMNTEAFF.

The gene calls are TRBV5-1 and TRBJ1-2, with TRBD1 as a possible D gene (6 bases). Deletions cut 7 bases from V and 6 bases from J, with 16 bases between. CDR1 and CDR2 (germline): SGHRS, YFSETQ. CDR3 size: 13 residues. The CDR3 loop reads CASGSRGNDGYTF. For the CDR3, the DNA is TGCGCCAGCGGAAGCAGGGGAAATGATGGCTACACCTTC.

The CDR3 is CAISAGQGAREKLFF. CDR3 nucleotides: TGTGCCATCAGTGCAGGACAGGGGGCGCGCGAAAAACTGTTTTTT. The chain recombines TRBV10-3 with TRBJ1-4; 11 bases align to TRBD1. V lost 4 bases to trimming and J lost 8 bases; unmatched junction nucleotides: 6. In germline, CDR1 is ENHRY, CDR2 SYGVKD. The CDR3 spans 15 residues.

The chain recombines TRBV7-2 with TRBJ2-5; 8 positions agree with TRBD2. Trimming removed 2 bases from V and 5 bases from J; junction bases left unmatched: 10. CDR1 is SGHTA, CDR2 FQGNSA, per germline. The CDR3 is made up of 16 amino acids. CDR3 sequence (DNA): TGTGCCAGCAGCTTAACCGGACTAGCCTTTGGGGAGACCCAGTACTTC. It codes for CASSLTGLAFGETQYF.

The chain uses TRBV5-1 and TRBJ2-7; a weak D match, TRBD2 (5 bases). V lost 2 bases and J 1 base, leaving 19 bases between the germline ends. CDR1 SGHRS and CDR2 YFSETQ come from the germline V gene. The CDR3 sequence is 17 residues long. The CDR3 bases are TGCGCCAGCAGCTTTTTCTCAGGCGGGCCAGGATCCTACGAGCAGTACTTC. It codes for CASSFFSGGPGSYEQYF.

The genes are TRBV6-5 and TRBJ1-5; D gene unclear. The CDR3 spans 13 residues. Trimming pared 4 bases from V and 5 bases from J, leaving 9 bases between. Germline values: CDR1 MNHEY, CDR2 SVGAGI. This chain's CDR3 is CASSSQADQPQHF. The CDR3 DNA follows: TGTGCCAGCAGTTCGCAGGCCGATCAGCCCCAGCATTTT.

This clone has more than one count but fewer than ten. CDR3 bases: TGTGCCTGGAGACAGGGGCGAGGATCCTCACCCCTCCACTTT. Its translation: CAWRQGRGSSPLHF. The chain has TRBV30 and TRBJ1-6; 7 bases align to TRBD1. This CDR3 comprises 14 residues. The germline V gene has CDR1 GTSNPN and CDR2 SVGIG (reference sequence). Germline trimming cut 3 bases from V and 10 bases from J; bases unmatched to any gene: 9.